The entry below gives a single TCR beta chain sequence along with its context. The germline CDR1 and CDR2 sequences are SGHRS and YFSETQ. V shed 4 bases, J shed 2 bases, and the junction held 5 bases outside the gene matches. The CDR3 sequence is 14 residues long. The data stem from a study of long-term antiretroviral therapy in people with HIV. The authors ran the immunoSEQ assay, v3.0, at survey level. Assay used: immunoSEQ multiplex PCR; TCRdb lists only in-frame clones, some missing. The sample yields over 20,000 clones, 75% to 85% seen once. This receptor was identified in a man between 18 and 35 years old with HIV. This chain uses TRBV5-1 with TRBJ1-2; the match to TRBD1 covers 7 bases. The source was unsorted PBMCs, collected 0.1 years before starting antiretroviral therapy. The CDR3 DNA sequence: TGCGCCAGCAGCCCGACAGGGCAAAACTATGGCTACACCTTC. Translating it yields CASSPTGQNYGYTF.